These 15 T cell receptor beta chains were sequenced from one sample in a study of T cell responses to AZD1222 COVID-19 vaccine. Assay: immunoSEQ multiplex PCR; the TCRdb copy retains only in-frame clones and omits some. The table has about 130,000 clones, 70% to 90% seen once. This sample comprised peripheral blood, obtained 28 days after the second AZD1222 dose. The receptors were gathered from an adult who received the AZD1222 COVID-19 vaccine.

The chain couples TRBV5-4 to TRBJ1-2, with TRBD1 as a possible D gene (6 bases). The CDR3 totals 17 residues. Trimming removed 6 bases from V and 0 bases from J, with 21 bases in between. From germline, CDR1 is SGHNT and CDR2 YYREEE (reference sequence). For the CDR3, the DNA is TGTGCCAGCACCCTGGGGGGTCGAGGGGGACCTAACTATGGCTACACCTTC. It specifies CASTLGGRGGPNYGYTF.

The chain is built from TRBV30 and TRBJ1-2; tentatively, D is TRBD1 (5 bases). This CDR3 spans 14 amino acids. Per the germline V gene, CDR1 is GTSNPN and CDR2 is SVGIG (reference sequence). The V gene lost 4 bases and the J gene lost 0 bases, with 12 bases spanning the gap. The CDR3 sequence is CAWTGLYTNYGYTF. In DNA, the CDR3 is TGTGCCTGGACAGGGCTGTATACTAACTATGGCTACACCTTC.

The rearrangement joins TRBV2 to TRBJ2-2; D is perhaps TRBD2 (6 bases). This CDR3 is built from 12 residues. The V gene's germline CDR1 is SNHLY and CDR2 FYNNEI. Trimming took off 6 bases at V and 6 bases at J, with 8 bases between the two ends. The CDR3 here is CASRGGAGELFF. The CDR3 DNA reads TGTGCCAGCAGGGGGGGTGCCGGGGAGCTGTTTTTT. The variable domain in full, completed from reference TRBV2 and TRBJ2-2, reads EPEVTQTPSHQVTQMGQEVILRCVPISNHLYFYWYRQILGQKVEFLVSFYNNEISEKSEIFDDQFSVERPDGSNFTLKIRSTKLEDSAMYFCASRGGAGELFFGEGSRLTVL.

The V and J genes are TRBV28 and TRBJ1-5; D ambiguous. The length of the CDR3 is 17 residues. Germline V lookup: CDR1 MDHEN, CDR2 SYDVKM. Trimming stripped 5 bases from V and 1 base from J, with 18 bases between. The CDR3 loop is CASSPAKTGVSNQPQHF. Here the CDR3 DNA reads TGTGCCAGCAGTCCCGCGAAGACGGGAGTAAGCAATCAGCCCCAGCATTTT.

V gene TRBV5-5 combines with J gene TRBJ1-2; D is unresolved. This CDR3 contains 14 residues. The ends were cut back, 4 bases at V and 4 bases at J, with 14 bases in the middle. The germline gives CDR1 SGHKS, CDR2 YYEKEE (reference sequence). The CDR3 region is CASSPFPSLYGYTF. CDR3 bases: TGTGCCAGCAGCCCCTTCCCCAGCCTCTATGGCTACACCTTC. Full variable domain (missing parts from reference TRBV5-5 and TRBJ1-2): DAGVTQSPTHLIKTRGQQVTLRCSPISGHKSVSWYQQVLGQGPQFIFQYYEKEERGRGNFPDRFSARQFPNYSSELNVNALLLGDSALYLCASSPFPSLYGYTFGSGTRLTVV.

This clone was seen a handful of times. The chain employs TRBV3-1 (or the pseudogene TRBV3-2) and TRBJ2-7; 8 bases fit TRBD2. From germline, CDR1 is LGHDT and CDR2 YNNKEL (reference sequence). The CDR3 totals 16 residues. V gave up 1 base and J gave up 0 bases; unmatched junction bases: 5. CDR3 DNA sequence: TGTGCCAGCAGCCAAGGAGTAGCGGGGAGCTCCTACGAGCAGTACTTC. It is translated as CASSQGVAGSSYEQYF.

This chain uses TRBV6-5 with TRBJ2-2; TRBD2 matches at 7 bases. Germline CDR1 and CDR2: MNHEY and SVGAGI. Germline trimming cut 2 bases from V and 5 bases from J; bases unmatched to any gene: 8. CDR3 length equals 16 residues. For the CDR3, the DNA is TGTGCCAGCAGTTACCCCCGAGCGGGGTCGACCGGGGAGCTGTTTTTT. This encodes CASSYPRAGSTGELFF.

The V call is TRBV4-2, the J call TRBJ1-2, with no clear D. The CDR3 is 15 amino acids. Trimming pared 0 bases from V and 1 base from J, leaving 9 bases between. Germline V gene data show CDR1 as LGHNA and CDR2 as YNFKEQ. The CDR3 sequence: CASSQDLNVNYGYTF. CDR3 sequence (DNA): TGTGCCAGCAGCCAAGATCTTAACGTTAACTATGGCTACACCTTC.

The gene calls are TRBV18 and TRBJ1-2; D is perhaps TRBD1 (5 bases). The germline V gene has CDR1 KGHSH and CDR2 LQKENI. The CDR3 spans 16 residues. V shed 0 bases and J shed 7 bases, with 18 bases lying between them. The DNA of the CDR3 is TGTGCCAGCTCACCACCGTCGGGGGGAGGACCGGGTGGCTACACCTTC. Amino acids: CASSPPSGGGPGGYTF.

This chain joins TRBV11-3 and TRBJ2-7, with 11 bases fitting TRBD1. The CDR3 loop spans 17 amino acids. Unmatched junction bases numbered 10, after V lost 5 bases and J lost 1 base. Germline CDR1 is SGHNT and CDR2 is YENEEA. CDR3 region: CASSPGQGAFISYEQYF. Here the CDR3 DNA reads TGTGCCAGCAGCCCCGGACAGGGGGCATTTATATCCTACGAGCAGTACTTC.

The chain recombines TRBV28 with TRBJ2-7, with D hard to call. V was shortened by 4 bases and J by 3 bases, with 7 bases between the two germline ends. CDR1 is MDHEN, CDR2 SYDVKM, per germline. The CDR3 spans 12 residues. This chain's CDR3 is CASSSPVYEQYF. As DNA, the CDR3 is TGTGCCAGCAGTTCGCCAGTCTACGAGCAGTACTTC.

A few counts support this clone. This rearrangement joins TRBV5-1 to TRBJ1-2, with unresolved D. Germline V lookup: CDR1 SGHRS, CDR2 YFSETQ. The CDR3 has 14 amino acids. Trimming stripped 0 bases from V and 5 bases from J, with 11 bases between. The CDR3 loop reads CASSLGSLGYGYTF. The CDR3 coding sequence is TGCGCCAGCAGCTTGGGATCCCTTGGATATGGCTACACCTTC. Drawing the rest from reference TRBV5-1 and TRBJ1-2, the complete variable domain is KAGVTQTPRYLIKTRGQQVTLSCSPISGHRSVSWYQQTPGQGLQFLFEYFSETQRNKGNFPGRFSGRQFSNSRSEMNVSTLELGDSALYLCASSLGSLGYGYTFGSGTRLTVV.

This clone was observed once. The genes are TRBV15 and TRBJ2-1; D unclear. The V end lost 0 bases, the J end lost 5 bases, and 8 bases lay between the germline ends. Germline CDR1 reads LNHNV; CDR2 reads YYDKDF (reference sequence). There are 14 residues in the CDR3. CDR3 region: CATSRDRLDNEQFF. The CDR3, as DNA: TGTGCCACCAGCAGAGATCGCCTCGACAATGAGCAGTTCTTC. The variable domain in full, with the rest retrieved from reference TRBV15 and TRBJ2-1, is DAMVIQNPRYQVTQFGKPVTLSCSQTLNHNVMYWYQQKSSQAPKLLFHYYDKDFNNEADTPDNFQSRRPNTSFCFLDIRSPGLGDTAMYLCATSRDRLDNEQFFGPGTRLTVL.

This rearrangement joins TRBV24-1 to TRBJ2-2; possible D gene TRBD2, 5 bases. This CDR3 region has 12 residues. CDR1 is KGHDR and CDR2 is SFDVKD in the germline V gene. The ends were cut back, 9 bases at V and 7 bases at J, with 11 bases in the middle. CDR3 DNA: TGTGCCACCGCCGGACTCCGCGGGGAGCTGTTTTTT. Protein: CATAGLRGELFF.

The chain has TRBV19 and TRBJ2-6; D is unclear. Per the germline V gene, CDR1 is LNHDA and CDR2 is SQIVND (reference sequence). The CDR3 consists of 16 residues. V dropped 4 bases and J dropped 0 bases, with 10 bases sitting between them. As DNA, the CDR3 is TGTGCCAGTAGTAGGAAGGCAAGCTCTGGGGCCAACGTCCTGACTTTC. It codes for CASSRKASSGANVLTF. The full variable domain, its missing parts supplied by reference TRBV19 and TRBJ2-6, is DGGITQSPKYLFRKEGQNVTLSCEQNLNHDAMYWYRQDPGQGLRLIYYSQIVNDFQKGDIAEGYSVSREKKESFPLTVTSAQKNPTAFYLCASSRKASSGANVLTFGAGSRLTVL.